The T cell receptor beta chain described here comes from a study of T-cell memory formation after mild COVID-19. Across the whole study: TCR clusters largely stayed donor specific.

This CDR3 has 15 residues. Germline lookup yields CDR1 MGHRA and CDR2 YSYEKL. V lost 4 bases, J lost 5 bases, and 10 bases stayed unmatched. Concerning this clonotype itself: Its antigen remains unknown.

Study outcomes and limitations: Contracting CD8+ clones were enriched in EMRA, CD4+ mainly in CM and EM. Clones shrinking from day 15 to 85 showed even CD4/CD8 mixes; later expanders tilted CD4+.

Sample barcodes and UMIs were carried by the TCR alpha and TCR beta cDNA libraries that 5'RACE generated with constant-segment primers. From the 5' RACE reads, TCRdb called clonotypes with MiXCR, one entry per CDR3 protein. The table has around 300,000 distinct CDR3 sequences, roughly 13% seen once. This chain joins TRBV4-1 and TRBJ2-5; TRBD2 agrees at 7 bases. This receptor was identified in a man younger than 35 who had mild COVID-19 (a few samples of this study predate the infection). Cell type and time point are not known. The sequenced material came from PBMCs or a T cell subset sorted from them (not recorded which). This CDR3 reads CASSPTRGGLETQYF. Written as DNA, the CDR3 is TGCGCCAGCAGCCCGACCCGCGGGGGTCTGGAGACCCAGTACTTC.